This T cell receptor (beta chain) was recovered during a study of T cells in Graves' hyperthyroidism and ophthalmopathy. This clonotype was detected ten times or more. As yet, its antigen is unknown. RNA transcripts served as the template for amplifying TCR beta CDR3 regions. When the TCR CDR3 underwent first-round RT-PCR, the HTBI primer set was used. TCRdb processed the multiplex PCR reads anew with MiXCR; each CDR3 protein has one entry. The sample consists of about 690,000 distinct CDR3 sequences, around 15% of them appearing once. Study-wide results and caveats: A 13 V-J model separated ophthalmopathy from stable hyperthyroidism.

Germline CDR1 MDHEN, CDR2 SYDVKM. V gave up 5 bases and J gave up 3 bases, with 17 bases separating them. This CDR3 contains 15 residues. The sequence was obtained from a man aged 50 or older with Graves' hyperthyroidism. The material sequenced was blood. V usage is TRBV28 and J usage is TRBJ2-7; D unclear. CDR3 nucleotide sequence: TGTGCCAGCAGTCCGACACCCGATAAGCGCTACGAGCAGTACTTC. Its protein product is CASSPTPDKRYEQYF.